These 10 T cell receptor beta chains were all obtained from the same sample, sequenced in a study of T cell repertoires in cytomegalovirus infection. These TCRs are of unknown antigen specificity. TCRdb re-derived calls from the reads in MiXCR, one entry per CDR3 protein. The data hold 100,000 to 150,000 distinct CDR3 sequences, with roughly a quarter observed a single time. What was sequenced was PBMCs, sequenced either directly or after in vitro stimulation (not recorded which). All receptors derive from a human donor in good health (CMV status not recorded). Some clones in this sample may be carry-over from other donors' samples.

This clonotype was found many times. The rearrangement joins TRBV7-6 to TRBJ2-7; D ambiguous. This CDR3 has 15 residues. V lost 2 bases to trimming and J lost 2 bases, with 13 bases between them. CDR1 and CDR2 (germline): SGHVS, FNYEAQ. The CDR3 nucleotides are TGTGCCAGCAGCTTAAAACACCTCAAAACCTACGAGCAGTACGTC. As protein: CASSLKHLKTYEQYV.

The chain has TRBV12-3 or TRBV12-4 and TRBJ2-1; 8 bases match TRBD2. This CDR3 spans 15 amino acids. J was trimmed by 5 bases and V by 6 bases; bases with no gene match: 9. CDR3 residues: CASSPTSGLNNEQFF. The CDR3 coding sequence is TGTGCCAGCAGCCCTACTAGCGGACTTAACAATGAGCAGTTCTTC.

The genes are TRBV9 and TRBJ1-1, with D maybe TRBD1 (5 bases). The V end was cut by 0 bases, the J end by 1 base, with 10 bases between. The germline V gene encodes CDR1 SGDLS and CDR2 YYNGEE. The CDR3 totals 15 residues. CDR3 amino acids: CASSVAGGPNTEAFF. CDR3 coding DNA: TGTGCCAGCAGCGTAGCTGGGGGACCGAACACTGAAGCTTTCTTT.

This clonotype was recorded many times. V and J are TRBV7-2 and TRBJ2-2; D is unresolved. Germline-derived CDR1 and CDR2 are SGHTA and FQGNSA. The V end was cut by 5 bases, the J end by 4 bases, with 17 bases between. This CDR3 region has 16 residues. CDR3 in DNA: TGTGCCAGCAGCCCGCGTAGGGTCCTGGGCACCGGGGAGCTGTTTTTT. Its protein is CASSPRRVLGTGELFF. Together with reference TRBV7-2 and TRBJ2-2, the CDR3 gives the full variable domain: GAGVSQSPSNKVTEKGKDVELRCDPISGHTALYWYRQSLGQGLEFLIYFQGNSAPDKSGLPSDRFSAERTGGSVSTLTIQRTQQEDSAVYLCASSPRRVLGTGELFFGEGSRLTVL.

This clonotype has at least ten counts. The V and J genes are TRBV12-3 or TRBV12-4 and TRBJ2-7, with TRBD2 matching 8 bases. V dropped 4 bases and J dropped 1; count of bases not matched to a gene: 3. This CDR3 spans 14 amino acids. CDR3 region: CASSWASGSYEQYF. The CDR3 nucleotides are TGTGCCAGCAGTTGGGCTAGCGGGTCCTACGAGCAGTACTTC.

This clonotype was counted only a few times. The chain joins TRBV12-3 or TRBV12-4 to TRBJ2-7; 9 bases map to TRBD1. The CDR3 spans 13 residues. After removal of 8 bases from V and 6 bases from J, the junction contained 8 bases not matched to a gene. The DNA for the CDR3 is TGTGCCAGCTGTTCCGGGACAGGGAGCGAGCAGTACTTC. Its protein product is CASCSGTGSEQYF.

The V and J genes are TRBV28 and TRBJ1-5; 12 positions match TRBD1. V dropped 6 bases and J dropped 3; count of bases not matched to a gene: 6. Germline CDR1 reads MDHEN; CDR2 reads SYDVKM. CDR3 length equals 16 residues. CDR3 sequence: CASSPGTGGINQPQHF. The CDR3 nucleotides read TGTGCCAGCAGCCCGGGGACAGGGGGCATCAATCAGCCCCAGCATTTT. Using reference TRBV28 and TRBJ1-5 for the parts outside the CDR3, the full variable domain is DVKVTQSSRYLVKRTGEKVFLECVQDMDHENMFWYRQDPGLGLRLIYFSYDVKMKEKGDIPEGYSVSREKKERFSLILESASTNQTSMYLCASSPGTGGINQPQHFGDGTRLSIL.

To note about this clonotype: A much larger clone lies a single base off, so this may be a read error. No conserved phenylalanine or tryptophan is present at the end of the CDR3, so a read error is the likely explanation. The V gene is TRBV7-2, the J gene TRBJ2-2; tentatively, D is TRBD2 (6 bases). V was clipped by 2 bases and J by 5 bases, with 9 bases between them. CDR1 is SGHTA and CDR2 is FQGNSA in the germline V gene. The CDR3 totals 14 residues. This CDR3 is CASSLPGRTGELFL. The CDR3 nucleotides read TGTGCCAGCAGCTTACCGGGGAGGACCGGGGAGCTGTTTCTT.

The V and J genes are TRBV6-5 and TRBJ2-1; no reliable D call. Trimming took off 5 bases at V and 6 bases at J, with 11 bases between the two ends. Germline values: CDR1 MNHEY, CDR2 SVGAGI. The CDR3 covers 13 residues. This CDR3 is CASSQRQPNEQFF. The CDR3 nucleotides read TGTGCCAGCAGTCAGCGCCAGCCCAATGAGCAGTTCTTC.

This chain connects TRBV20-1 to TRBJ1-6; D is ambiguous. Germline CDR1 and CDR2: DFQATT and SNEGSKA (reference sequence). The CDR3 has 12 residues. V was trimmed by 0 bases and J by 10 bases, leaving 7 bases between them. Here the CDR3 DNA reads TGCAGTGCTAGAGACAGGACCTCACCCCTCCACTTT. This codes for CSARDRTSPLHF.